The T cell receptor beta chain described here comes from a study of T cells in women clearing cervical HPV infection. Study-wide background: With HLA typing for only a few women, HLA confounding remains possible.

This table comes from immunoSEQ multiplex PCR, and its TCRdb copy is limited to in-frame clones, with some not included. The sample totals under 30,000 clones; its top ten clones hold approximately 9%. The CDR3 contains 19 residues. Trimming took 1 base from V and 0 from J; bases not matched to a gene: 11. Looked up from germline, CDR1 is DFQATT and CDR2 is SNEGSKA (reference sequence). About this clone: What it recognizes is unknown. Sequencing ends 3 residues short of the CDR3 end; the germline J gene provides the rest.

Study-level findings and limits: A classifier using richness and V gene abundances reached an AUC of 0.7 to 0.9.

All donors had a single incident cervical HPV16 infection, not prevalent. The chain uses TRBV20-1 and TRBJ2-3, with TRBD2 matching over 12 bases. The specimen was blood buffy coat. The receptor's source is a woman aged 18 to 69 with a cervical HPV16 infection that either progressed to CIN3+ or cleared (not recorded which). CDR3 bases read: TGCAGTGCTAGAGTTAGGACTAGCGGGGAGCTTACTAGCACAGATACG. This encodes CSARVRTSGELTSTDT. The whole CDR3 protein is CSARVRTSGELTSTDTQYF.